This is a list of T cell receptor beta chains from one sample in a study of technical replicates of blood from several donors. Clones were sequenced by immunoSEQ multiplex PCR, and TCRdb holds only the in-frame ones, with some missing. The sample contains 80,000 to 100,000 clones, 95% to 97% of which appear only once. The sequenced material came from T cells isolated from PBMCs. Receptors originate from a human donor in good health. CDR3s include the opening cysteine and the closing phenylalanine or tryptophan. The order of the fields is CDR3 DNA, CDR3 protein, D gene, J gene, clone size, V gene. D genes are given only for firm matches. Clone size is shown for a subset of rows, as once, few, many or a class of expanded clone.

CDR3 DNA: TGTGCCAGCAGCTTAGTAGTAAGAGGCGGCTACACCTTC; CDR3 protein: CASSLVVRGGYTF; D gene: NA; J gene: TRBJ1-2; clone size: NA; V gene: TRBV7-2
CDR3 DNA: TGTGCCAGTAGTATGAGGTCTAGCCGGTACTACGAGCAGTACTTC; CDR3 protein: CASSMRSSRYYEQYF; D gene: NA; J gene: TRBJ2-7; clone size: NA; V gene: TRBV19
CDR3 DNA: TGTGCCAGCAGTGCGGAACAGGGGTACAAGGAGCAGTACTTC; CDR3 protein: CASSAEQGYKEQYF; D gene: TRBD1; J gene: TRBJ2-5; clone size: NA; V gene: TRBV2
CDR3 DNA: TGTGCCAGCAGTTGGACTAGGAGGGAGACCCAGTACTTC; CDR3 protein: CASSWTRRETQYF; D gene: TRBD2; J gene: TRBJ2-5; clone size: NA; V gene: TRBV27
CDR3 DNA: TGCGCCAGCAGCCAAGAACTCTTTGAACAGGGCCACGAGCAGTACTTC; CDR3 protein: CASSQELFEQGHEQYF; D gene: NA; J gene: TRBJ2-7; clone size: NA; V gene: TRBV4-1
CDR3 DNA: TGTGCCAGCAGTTTAGGTATGGCAGGGGGCCTCGAAAAACTGTTTTTT; CDR3 protein: CASSLGMAGGLEKLFF; D gene: TRBD1; J gene: TRBJ1-4; clone size: NA; V gene: TRBV27
CDR3 DNA: TGTGCCTGGACCACGAGGGGGGGGACAAACAATGAGCAGTTCTTC; CDR3 protein: CAWTTRGGTNNEQFF; D gene: NA; J gene: TRBJ2-1; clone size: NA; V gene: TRBV30
CDR3 DNA: TGTGCCAGCAGCCAAGATGCCGGGGGGAAGGGAGATACGCAGTATTTT; CDR3 protein: CASSQDAGGKGDTQYF; D gene: TRBD2; J gene: TRBJ2-3; clone size: once; V gene: TRBV4-2
CDR3 DNA: TGTGCCAGCAGTACTAGACAGGGTAGTTACTACGAGCAGTACTTC; CDR3 protein: CASSTRQGSYYEQYF; D gene: TRBD1; J gene: TRBJ2-7; clone size: NA; V gene: TRBV14
CDR3 DNA: TGTGCCAGCAGCTTCGCAGGGCTGAGCACAGATACGCAGTATTTT; CDR3 protein: CASSFAGLSTDTQYF; D gene: NA; J gene: TRBJ2-3; clone size: NA; V gene: TRBV7-3
CDR3 DNA: TGTGCCAGTAGTATGGTTCGGGTCGAAGCTTTCTTT; CDR3 protein: CASSMVRVEAFF; D gene: NA; J gene: TRBJ1-1; clone size: NA; V gene: TRBV19
CDR3 DNA: TGTGCCAGCAGTGCCGCCGGGACAGGCCTCTACGAGCAGTACTTC; CDR3 protein: CASSAAGTGLYEQYF; D gene: TRBD1; J gene: TRBJ2-7; clone size: NA; V gene: TRBV6-5
CDR3 DNA: TGCGCCAGCAGCTTGTCTCTAGAAAGGGGCGCCCACAATGAGCAGTTCTTC; CDR3 protein: CASSLSLERGAHNEQFF; D gene: NA; J gene: TRBJ2-1; clone size: NA; V gene: TRBV5-1
CDR3 DNA: TGTGCCAGCAGCGCAGAACCAGCAGACATCTACAATGAGCAGTTCTTC; CDR3 protein: CASSAEPADIYNEQFF; D gene: NA; J gene: TRBJ2-1; clone size: NA; V gene: TRBV5-6
CDR3 DNA: TGTGCCAGCAGTCCGACAGGGAACTATGGCTACACCTTC; CDR3 protein: CASSPTGNYGYTF; D gene: TRBD1; J gene: TRBJ1-2; clone size: NA; V gene: TRBV6-5
CDR3 DNA: TGCGCCAGCAGCGTAAACCCCGCAGGGGCGGATGAAAAACTGTTTTTT; CDR3 protein: CASSVNPAGADEKLFF; D gene: NA; J gene: TRBJ1-4; clone size: once; V gene: TRBV5-1
CDR3 DNA: TGTGCCAGCAAAGCACGGGAGGGCACCGGGGAGCTGTTTTTT; CDR3 protein: CASKAREGTGELFF; D gene: TRBD2; J gene: TRBJ2-2; clone size: NA; V gene: TRBV9
CDR3 DNA: TGTGCCAGCGGGGAGTGGGCAGGCGGAAACCCTTACGAGCAGTACTTC; CDR3 protein: CASGEWAGGNPYEQYF; D gene: NA; J gene: TRBJ2-7; clone size: NA; V gene: TRBV27
CDR3 DNA: TGTGCCACCAGCAGAGATCGCGGGAGGATCCATGAGCAGTTCTTC; CDR3 protein: CATSRDRGRIHEQFF; D gene: TRBD2; J gene: TRBJ2-1; clone size: NA; V gene: TRBV15
CDR3 DNA: TGTGCCAGCAGCCAATTCGCGGGAAGAAACATTCAGTACTTC; CDR3 protein: CASSQFAGRNIQYF; D gene: NA; J gene: TRBJ2-4; clone size: NA; V gene: TRBV14
CDR3 DNA: TGTGCCAGCAGCCCGCGGACAGGGAGGGATGAGCAGTTCTTC; CDR3 protein: CASSPRTGRDEQFF; D gene: NA; J gene: TRBJ2-1; clone size: NA; V gene: TRBV7-9
CDR3 DNA: TGTGCCAGCAGTTACTCAGGGACAGCCAGCTACGAGCAGTACTTC; CDR3 protein: CASSYSGTASYEQYF; D gene: TRBD1; J gene: TRBJ2-7; clone size: NA; V gene: TRBV6-6
CDR3 DNA: TGTGCCAGCAGTAGCGGGAGGGCCTACGAGCAGTACTTC; CDR3 protein: CASSSGRAYEQYF; D gene: TRBD2; J gene: TRBJ2-7; clone size: few; V gene: TRBV7-9
CDR3 DNA: TGTGCCAGCAGCGTGGGCGGACTAGCGGGAATTCATGAGCAGTTCTTC; CDR3 protein: CASSVGGLAGIHEQFF; D gene: TRBD2; J gene: TRBJ2-1; clone size: NA; V gene: TRBV9
CDR3 DNA: TGTGCCAGCAGTGAATACACAGCCAATGGCTACACCTTC; CDR3 protein: CASSEYTANGYTF; D gene: NA; J gene: TRBJ1-2; clone size: NA; V gene: TRBV25-1
CDR3 DNA: TGCAGCGTTGTGAGACTCCTCACAGATACGCAGTATTTT; CDR3 protein: CSVVRLLTDTQYF; D gene: NA; J gene: TRBJ2-3; clone size: NA; V gene: TRBV29-1
CDR3 DNA: TGTGCCAGCAGTTACCGAGCTGATGGCTACACCTTC; CDR3 protein: CASSYRADGYTF; D gene: NA; J gene: TRBJ1-2; clone size: NA; V gene: TRBV6-6
CDR3 DNA: TGTGCCAGTAGGGACACAGGGGGCACTCCGCATGGCTACACCTTC; CDR3 protein: CASRDTGGTPHGYTF; D gene: TRBD1; J gene: TRBJ1-2; clone size: NA; V gene: TRBV19
CDR3 DNA: TGCAGCGTTGAAGATCTTGGTCAGGGGGCGCTAAATGGCTACACCTTC; CDR3 protein: CSVEDLGQGALNGYTF; D gene: TRBD1; J gene: TRBJ1-2; clone size: NA; V gene: TRBV29-1
CDR3 DNA: TGTGCCAGCAGCCAACAGACTAGTACGGCCTACGAGCAGTACTTC; CDR3 protein: CASSQQTSTAYEQYF; D gene: NA; J gene: TRBJ2-7; clone size: NA; V gene: TRBV4-2
CDR3 DNA: TGTGCCAGCAGCCCCGGTAAGGCTAGCGGGCGCAATGAGCAGTTCTTC; CDR3 protein: CASSPGKASGRNEQFF; D gene: TRBD2; J gene: TRBJ2-1; clone size: NA; V gene: TRBV7-9
CDR3 DNA: TGTGCCAGCAATTTACTAGCGGGGGTCTACAATGAGCAGTTCTTC; CDR3 protein: CASNLLAGVYNEQFF; D gene: TRBD2; J gene: TRBJ2-1; clone size: NA; V gene: TRBV6-1
CDR3 DNA: TGCGCCAGCAGCCTGCCAACTAGCGGGAGGGCCCGATCGCAGTATTTT; CDR3 protein: CASSLPTSGRARSQYF; D gene: TRBD2; J gene: TRBJ2-3; clone size: NA; V gene: TRBV4-1
CDR3 DNA: TGTGCCTGGAGTTTATGGGACAGGGCATCCTATAATTCACCCCTCCACTTT; CDR3 protein: CAWSLWDRASYNSPLHF; D gene: TRBD1; J gene: TRBJ1-6; clone size: once; V gene: TRBV30
CDR3 DNA: TGTGCCAGCTATAAGGCAATACGGGGAGCTACGCAGTATTTT; CDR3 protein: CASYKAIRGATQYF; D gene: NA; J gene: TRBJ2-3; clone size: NA; V gene: TRBV27
CDR3 DNA: TGTGCCAGTAGTATGAATGGACAGGCTTACCCCTGGAATGGCTACACCTTC; CDR3 protein: CASSMNGQAYPWNGYTF; D gene: TRBD1; J gene: TRBJ1-2; clone size: NA; V gene: TRBV19
CDR3 DNA: TGTGCCAGCAGTTTTGAGAGGGAAGAGACCCAGTACTTC; CDR3 protein: CASSFEREETQYF; D gene: NA; J gene: TRBJ2-5; clone size: NA; V gene: TRBV27
CDR3 DNA: TGTGCCAGCAGCTTACATGTCTGGGGACTAGCGGGAGAAGGCGGAGAGACCCAGTACTTC; CDR3 protein: CASSLHVWGLAGEGGETQYF; D gene: TRBD2; J gene: TRBJ2-5; clone size: NA; V gene: TRBV7-8
CDR3 DNA: TGTGCCAGCAGCCCCGAGGTCCAGGGGAAGACTAGCGGGACCGAGCAGTTCTTC; CDR3 protein: CASSPEVQGKTSGTEQFF; D gene: TRBD2; J gene: TRBJ2-1; clone size: NA; V gene: TRBV7-3
CDR3 DNA: TGCGCCAGCAGCCATTCTACCCTGGGCACTTACCAAAATGAGCAGTTCTTC; CDR3 protein: CASSHSTLGTYQNEQFF; D gene: NA; J gene: TRBJ2-1; clone size: NA; V gene: TRBV4-3
CDR3 DNA: TGTGCCAGCTCGGTAGGACAGGTCAATCAGCCCCAGCATTTT; CDR3 protein: CASSVGQVNQPQHF; D gene: TRBD1; J gene: TRBJ1-5; clone size: NA; V gene: TRBV18